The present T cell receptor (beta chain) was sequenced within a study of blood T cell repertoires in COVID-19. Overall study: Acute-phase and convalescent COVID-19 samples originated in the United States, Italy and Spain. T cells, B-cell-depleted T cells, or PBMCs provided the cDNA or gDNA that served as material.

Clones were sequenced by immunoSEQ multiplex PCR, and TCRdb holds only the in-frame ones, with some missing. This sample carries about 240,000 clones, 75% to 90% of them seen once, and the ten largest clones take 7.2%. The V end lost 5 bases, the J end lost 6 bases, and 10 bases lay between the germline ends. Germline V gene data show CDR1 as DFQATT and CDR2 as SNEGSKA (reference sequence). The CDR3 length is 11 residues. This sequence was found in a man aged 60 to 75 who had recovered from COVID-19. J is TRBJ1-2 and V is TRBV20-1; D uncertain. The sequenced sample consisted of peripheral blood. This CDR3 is CSAVWGDGYTF. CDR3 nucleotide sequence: TGCAGTGCTGTGTGGGGAGATGGCTACACCTTC.